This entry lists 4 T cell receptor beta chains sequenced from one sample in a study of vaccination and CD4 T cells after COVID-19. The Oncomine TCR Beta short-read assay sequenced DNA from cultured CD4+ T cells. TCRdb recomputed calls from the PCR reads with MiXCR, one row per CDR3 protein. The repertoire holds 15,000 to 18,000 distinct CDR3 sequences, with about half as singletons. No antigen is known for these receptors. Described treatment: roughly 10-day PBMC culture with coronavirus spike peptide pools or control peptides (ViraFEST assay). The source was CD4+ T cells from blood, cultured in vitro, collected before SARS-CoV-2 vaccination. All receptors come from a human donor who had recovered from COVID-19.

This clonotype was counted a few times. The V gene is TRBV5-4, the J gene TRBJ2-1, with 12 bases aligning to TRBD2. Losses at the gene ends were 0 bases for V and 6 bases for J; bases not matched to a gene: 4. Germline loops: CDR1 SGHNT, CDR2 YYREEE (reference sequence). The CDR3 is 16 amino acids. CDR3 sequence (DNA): TGTGCCAGCAGCTTGGGGACTAGCGGGAATCGCAATGAGCAGTTCTTC. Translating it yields CASSLGTSGNRNEQFF.

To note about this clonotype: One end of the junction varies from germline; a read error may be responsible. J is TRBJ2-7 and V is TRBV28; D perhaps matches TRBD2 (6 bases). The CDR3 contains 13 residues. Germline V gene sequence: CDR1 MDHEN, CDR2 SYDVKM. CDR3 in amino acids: CVSKRDLPYEQYF. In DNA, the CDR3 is TGTGTCAGCAAAAGGGACTTGCCCTACGAGCAGTACTTC. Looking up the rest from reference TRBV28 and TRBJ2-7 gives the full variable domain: DVKVTQSSRYLVKRTGEKVFLECVQDMDHENMFWYRQDPGLGLRLIYFSYDVKMKEKGDIPEGYSVSREKKERFSLILESASTNQTSMYLCVSKRDLPYEQYFGPGTRLTVT.

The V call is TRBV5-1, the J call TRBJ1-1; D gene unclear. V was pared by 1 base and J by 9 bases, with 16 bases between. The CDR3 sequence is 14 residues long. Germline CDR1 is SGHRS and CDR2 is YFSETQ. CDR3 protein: CASSLPQSPYKAFF. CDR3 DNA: TGCGCCAGCAGCTTGCCCCAAAGCCCGTATAAAGCTTTCTTT.

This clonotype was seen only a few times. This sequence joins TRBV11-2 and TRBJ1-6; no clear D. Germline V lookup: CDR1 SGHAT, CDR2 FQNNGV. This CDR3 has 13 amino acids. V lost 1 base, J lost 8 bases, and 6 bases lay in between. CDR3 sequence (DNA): TGTGCCAGCAGCTTAGTTGCGGATTCACCCCTCCACTTT. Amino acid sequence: CASSLVADSPLHF.